The 21 T cell receptor beta chains given below trace back to one sample, sequenced in a study of cytomegalovirus exposure and HLA in healthy donors. PCR amplification relied on 60 Vbeta primers (plus 13 Jbeta primers). Generated by immunoSEQ multiplex PCR, the TCRdb table keeps only in-frame clones and is missing some. This sample has fewer than 70,000 clones, with around 85% found just once. The sample taken for sequencing was PBMCs. These receptors originate from a middle-aged man in good health and CMV-seronegative.

The V gene is TRBV7-2, the J gene TRBJ2-6; D gene uncertain. Germline CDR1 is SGHTA and CDR2 is FQGNSA. This CDR3 region has 15 residues. V was clipped by 5 bases and J by 0 bases, with 8 bases between them. The CDR3 DNA reads TGTGCCAGCAGCAACCGGAGCTCTGGGGCCAACGTCCTGACTTTC. Translated, it gives CASSNRSSGANVLTF.

The J gene is TRBJ2-5, the V gene TRBV19; 12 positions match TRBD2. The ends lost 5 bases at V and 0 bases at J; junction bases unmatched: 7. The CDR3 spans 17 residues. CDR1 is LNHDA, CDR2 SQIVND, per germline (reference sequence). The CDR3 reads CASSELAGGRDQETQYF. The CDR3 bases are TGTGCCAGTAGTGAGCTAGCGGGGGGGCGGGACCAAGAGACCCAGTACTTC.

The V and J genes are TRBV4-3 and TRBJ2-7, with D tentatively TRBD1 (6 bases). Trimming pared 0 bases from V and 2 bases from J, leaving 14 bases between. The CDR3 loop spans 16 amino acids. Germline assignment: CDR1 LGHNA and CDR2 YSLEER. CDR3 DNA: TGCGCCAGCAGCCAAGAAAAACAGGGTACACCCTACGAGCAGTACTTC. This translates into CASSQEKQGTPYEQYF.

This clone was recorded once. The CDR3 loop is CASGLVAGSQETQYF. The CDR3 DNA follows: TGTGCTAGTGGTTTGGTAGCGGGATCCCAAGAGACCCAGTACTTC. V and J are TRBV12-5 and TRBJ2-5; 7 nucleotides agree with TRBD2. Per germline, CDR1 LGHNT and CDR2 FRNRAP. Trimming at V came to 0 bases and at J to 1 base, leaving 2 bases not matched to a gene. This CDR3 is built from 15 residues.

V and J are TRBV5-4 and TRBJ2-3, with D hard to call. V shed 7 bases and J shed 0 bases, with 12 bases lying between them. The length of the CDR3 is 14 residues. CDR1 and CDR2 (germline): SGHNT, YYREEE (reference sequence). The CDR3 coding sequence is TGTGCCAGCCCCTTGGCTTCTAGCACAGATACGCAGTATTTT. This gives the protein CASPLASSTDTQYF.

The V call is TRBV7-9, the J call TRBJ1-3; D ambiguous. The V end was cut by 2 bases, the J end by 0 bases, with 8 bases between. This CDR3 is 15 amino acids long. Germline assignment: CDR1 SEHNR and CDR2 FQNEAQ (reference sequence). The CDR3 nucleotides read TGTGCCAGCAGCTTACAAGCGGTCTCTGGAAACACCATATATTTT. Its protein product is CASSLQAVSGNTIYF.

The V and J genes are TRBV30 and TRBJ2-7, with no clear D. In germline, CDR1 is GTSNPN, CDR2 SVGIG (reference sequence). Trimming stripped 7 bases from V and 4 bases from J, with 14 bases between. The CDR3 is 12 residues long. The CDR3 sequence: CAYQVKEYEQYF. The CDR3 DNA reads as TGTGCCTACCAGGTCAAGGAATACGAGCAGTACTTC.

The chain uses TRBV20-1 and TRBJ2-5, with D unclear. TRBJ2-7 matches the DNA end more closely, so the J call is doubtful. This CDR3 spans 11 amino acids. In germline, CDR1 is DFQATT, CDR2 SNEGSKA (reference sequence). Here the CDR3 DNA reads TGCAGTGCTAGAGAGGGCTCCGAGCAGTACTTC. Its translation is CSAREGSEQYF.

J is TRBJ2-7 and V is TRBV7-2; D remains ambiguous. Trimming cost V 5 bases and J 3 bases, with 8 bases left between them. Germline values: CDR1 SGHTA, CDR2 FQGNSA. This CDR3 region has 12 residues. The CDR3 spells CASSHYGYEQYF. CDR3 in DNA: TGTGCCAGCAGCCACTACGGCTACGAGCAGTACTTC.

The rearrangement links TRBV5-4 to TRBJ1-4; 10 nucleotides align to TRBD1. The CDR3 is made up of 14 amino acids. Germline V gene lookup returns CDR1 SGHNT and CDR2 YYREEE (reference sequence). V lost 5 bases, J lost 10 bases, and 8 bases stayed unmatched. The CDR3 loop is CASSQDRGSRKLFF. The CDR3 bases are TGTGCCAGCAGTCAGGACAGGGGGAGCAGAAAACTGTTTTTT.

Concerning this clone: At one of its ends the junction is not consistent with the germline gene, which may arise from a read error. The rearrangement links TRBV4-1 to TRBJ2-4; the match to TRBD1 covers 10 bases. Germline V lookup: CDR1 MGHRA, CDR2 YSYEKL. The CDR3 consists of 16 residues. The DNA for the CDR3 is TGCGCCAGCAGCGAAGAGACAGGGGGCCCCAAAAACATTCAGTACTTC. Its translation is CASSEETGGPKNIQYF.

V usage is TRBV7-9 and J usage is TRBJ2-7; D may be TRBD1 (7 bases). Trimming left V 4 bases short and J 7 bases short, with 20 bases between. Germline V lookup: CDR1 SEHNR, CDR2 FQNEAQ (reference sequence). This CDR3 region has 15 residues. As DNA, the CDR3 is TGTGCCAGCAGCTCCGGGACGGTGCGGGGACAGGAGCAGTACGTC. Residues: CASSSGTVRGQEQYV.

The rearrangement links TRBV4-3 to TRBJ1-1, with D possibly being TRBD1 (5 bases). The CDR3 covers 16 residues. Germline-derived CDR1 and CDR2 are LGHNA and YSLEER. Trimming stripped 0 bases from V and 6 bases from J, with 17 bases between. DNA of the CDR3: TGCGCCAGCAGCCAAGATTTGGGGCGAAAATCACCTGAAGCTTTCTTT. Translated: CASSQDLGRKSPEAFF.

This clone was picked up a small number of times. The CDR3 DNA reads TGTGCCAGCAGCCAAGACAGGGGGCCGAATGAAAAACTGTTTTTT. Its translation is CASSQDRGPNEKLFF. This chain uses TRBV4-2 with TRBJ1-4; 8 nucleotides line up with TRBD1. CDR3 length equals 15 residues. Per the germline V gene, CDR1 is LGHNA and CDR2 is YNFKEQ. The V and J ends lost 0 bases and 5 bases, in that order; junction bases with no gene match: 2.

The rearrangement links TRBV11-3 to TRBJ2-5, with 8 positions matching TRBD1. The CDR3 totals 15 residues. The trim removed 5 bases at V and 1 base at J, leaving 6 bases unmatched. The germline CDR1 and CDR2 sequences are SGHNT and YENEEA. The CDR3 is CASSPPGQGQETQYF. In DNA form, the CDR3 reads TGTGCCAGCAGCCCCCCTGGACAGGGCCAAGAGACCCAGTACTTC.

The chain has TRBV13 and TRBJ1-3, with 8 positions matching TRBD1. Germline CDR1 PRHDT, CDR2 FYEKMQ (reference sequence). The length of the CDR3 is 20 residues. After removal of 4 bases from V and 0 bases from J, the junction contained 17 bases not matched to a gene. CDR3 nucleotides: TGTGCCAGCAGCTCATCCGGACAGGGTCTTGCTAGTATCTCTGGAAACACCATATATTTT. It translates to CASSSSGQGLASISGNTIYF.

The chain carries TRBV6-5 and TRBJ1-1; the match to TRBD1 covers 7 bases. Looked up from germline, CDR1 is MNHEY and CDR2 is SVGAGI. V was clipped by 6 bases and J by 10 bases; unmatched bases: 17. The CDR3 is made up of 15 amino acids. Written as DNA, the CDR3 is TGTGCCAGCAGGGGGGGAAGGCAGGGGGTAGGAGGAGCTTTCTTT. This gives the protein CASRGGRQGVGGAFF.

The CDR3 DNA reads TGTGCCAGCAGCTCAACTGGAGCCGGGGGAGGGGCCGGGGAGCTGTTTTTT. Translating it yields CASSSTGAGGGAGELFF. The rearrangement links TRBV11-3 to TRBJ2-2; 7 positions match TRBD2. The germline CDR1 and CDR2 sequences are SGHNT and YENEEA. CDR3 length: 17 amino acids. With 4 bases clipped from V and 6 bases from J, the junction kept 14 bases outside the gene matches.

The genes are TRBV5-1 and TRBJ1-2, with D maybe TRBD1 (6 bases). Germline V lookup: CDR1 SGHRS, CDR2 YFSETQ. The V and J ends lost 2 bases and 2 bases respectively, with 19 bases between them. The CDR3 runs 17 residues. In DNA form, the CDR3 reads TGCGCCAGCAGCTTTTGGGACAAAGGACCTGGGAACTATGGCTACACCTTC. This gives the protein CASSFWDKGPGNYGYTF.

The chain joins TRBV28 to TRBJ2-5; 7 positions agree with TRBD1. Germline CDR1 is MDHEN and CDR2 is SYDVKM. There are 15 residues in the CDR3. V trimming: 8 bases; J trimming: 3 bases; junction bases outside the gene matches: 12. CDR3 in amino acids: CASGFSTGAKETQYF. The CDR3 DNA reads as TGTGCCAGCGGGTTTTCTACAGGGGCAAAAGAGACCCAGTACTTC.

This clone came up a few times. The chain joins TRBV7-9 to TRBJ2-5, with D possibly TRBD2 on 5 matching bases. This CDR3 spans 14 amino acids. Germline assignment: CDR1 SEHNR and CDR2 FQNEAQ (reference sequence). The V gene lost 5 bases and the J gene lost 5 bases, with 15 bases spanning the gap. CDR3 in DNA: TGTGCCAGCAGCCCACGGATGCGAGGGGAGACCCAGTACTTC. Translation: CASSPRMRGETQYF.